This TCR beta chain was captured by sequencing in a study of shared clonotypes between healthy human individuals. Broader study findings: Sequencing depth was expected to influence donor clonotype sharing. The small donor group covered limited genetic and exposure diversity. Compared with clonotypes that all four donors shared, non-shared clonotypes had lower generation probabilities.

V shed 3 bases and J 1 base; nucleotides not matched to a gene: 1. The CDR3 is 14 residues long. Germline V gene sequence: CDR1 SGHRS, CDR2 YFSETQ. Every subset had its genomic DNA shared out evenly among several immunoSEQ plates. TCRdb's copy holds only in-frame clones and misses some; the assay was immunoSEQ multiplex PCR. The table has about 2.4 million clones, just over 90% seen once. As for this clone: Its antigen is not identified. Other DNA sequences from this sample encode an identical CDR3 as well.

Sequenced material: naive CD4+ T cells sorted from blood. Subset specified: CD45RA+ positively selected. The V gene is TRBV5-1, the J gene TRBJ2-1, with 7 bases matching TRBD1. The source is a man aged 18 to 30 in good health. CDR3 in DNA: TGCGCCAGCAGCTCGGGACAGTCCTACAATGAGCAGTTCTTC. Translation gives CASSSGQSYNEQFF.